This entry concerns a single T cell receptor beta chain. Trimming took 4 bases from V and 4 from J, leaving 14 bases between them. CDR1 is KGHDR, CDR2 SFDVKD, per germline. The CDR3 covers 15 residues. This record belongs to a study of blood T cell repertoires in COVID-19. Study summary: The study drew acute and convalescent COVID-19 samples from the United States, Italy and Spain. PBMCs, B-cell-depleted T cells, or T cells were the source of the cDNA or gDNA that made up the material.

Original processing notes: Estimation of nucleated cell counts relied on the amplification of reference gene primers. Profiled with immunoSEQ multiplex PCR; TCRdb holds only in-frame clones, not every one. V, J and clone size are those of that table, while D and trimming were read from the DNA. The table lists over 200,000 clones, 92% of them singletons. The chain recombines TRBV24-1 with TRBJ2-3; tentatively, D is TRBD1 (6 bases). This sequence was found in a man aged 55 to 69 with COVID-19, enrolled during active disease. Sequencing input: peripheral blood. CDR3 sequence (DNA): TGTGCCACCAGTGACCGCAGGGGCCGAGCAGATACGCAGTATTTT. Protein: CATSDRRGRADTQYF.